This is a list of T cell receptor beta chains from one sample in a study of blood T cells in healthy people across ages. TCRdb redid the calling of the 5' RACE reads with MiXCR, one entry per CDR3 protein. The sample includes approximately 1,700,000 distinct CDR3 sequences, approximately 40% of them seen just once. The source material was blood. The receptors come from a human donor in good health. CDR3s include the opening cysteine and the closing phenylalanine or tryptophan. D genes are given only for firm matches. The size of a clone is reported for some rows only, either as once, few or many, or as a class for expanded clones.

TRBV19	few	TRBD1	TRBJ1-5	TGTGCCAGTAGTCCTTTGGACAGGAATCAGCCCCAGCATTTT	CASSPLDRNQPQHF
TRBV2	few	.	TRBJ2-4	TGTGCCAGCAGGGGGGACTCCGGAAACATTCGGTACTTC	CASRGDSGNIRYF
TRBV6-6	.	.	TRBJ1-2	TGTGCCAGCACCGGTACAGGGCTGGGCGGCTACACCTTC	CASTGTGLGGYTF
TRBV2	.	TRBD1	TRBJ2-1	TGTGCCAGTACCCCGGACAGGGCATCCTCCAATGAGCAGTTCTTC	CASTPDRASSNEQFF
TRBV4-1	.	TRBD2	TRBJ2-4	TGCGCCAGCCAAAAAGTGGGGGGGAACATTCAGTACTTC	CASQKVGGNIQYF
TRBV7-2	.	TRBD2	TRBJ2-7	TGTGTCAGCAGCCACCGAGCGGGGGGGCATATTTCCAACGAGCAGTACTTC	CVSSHRAGGHISNEQYF
TRBV6-5	.	.	TRBJ2-2	TGTGCCAGCAGTTCCCCCGGGTACAGGACCAATAAAGGGGCCGGGGAGCTGTTTTTT	CASSSPGYRTNKGAGELFF
TRBV5-1	.	TRBD2	TRBJ2-5	TGCGCCAGCAGCTCCACTAGCGGGGGGGGACAAGAGGCCCAGTACTTC	CASSSTSGGGQEAQYF
TRBV7-2	.	.	TRBJ1-2	TGTGCCAGCAGCTTCTCGGGCACGACAGGTGGCTACACCTTC	CASSFSGTTGGYTF
TRBV20-1	few	TRBD2	TRBJ2-7	TGCAGTGCTGTGGGTAGCGGGGGAAAACGCGAGCAGTACTTC	CSAVGSGGKREQYF
TRBV5-1	few	.	TRBJ2-3	TGCGCCAGCAGCTACGGGACGCACACAGATACGCAGTATTTT	CASSYGTHTDTQYF
TRBV20-1	.	TRBD2	TRBJ2-2	TGCAGTGCCCGGGGCGTAGCGGGGTCGAACACCGGGGAGCTGTTTTTT	CSARGVAGSNTGELFF
TRBV7-9	.	TRBD1	TRBJ1-1	TGTGCCAGCAGCAGGCCCCAGGGGGGAGCTTTCTTT	CASSRPQGGAFF
TRBV6-2/TRBV6-3	.	.	TRBJ1-2	TGTGCCAGCAGTTACGCACGCCTAACAAAGAAGCAGTATGGCTACACCTTC	CASSYARLTKKQYGYTF
TRBV28	.	.	TRBJ1-2	TGTGCCAGCATCTCGGGGTATAGCTACACCTTC	CASISGYSYTF
TRBV12-3/TRBV12-4	few	.	TRBJ2-7	TGTGCCAGCAGTTACGTTCGGGGACCTACCTACGAGCAGTACTTC	CASSYVRGPTYEQYF
TRBV12-3/TRBV12-4	.	.	TRBJ2-1	TGTGCCAGCAGTGCTACAGGGTTGATGTTCTTC	CASSATGLMFF
TRBV9	.	.	TRBJ2-1	TGTGCCAGCAGCACCCACGGGGGCAATGAGCAGTTCTTC	CASSTHGGNEQFF
TRBV20-1	few	.	TRBJ2-1	TGCAGTGTCACAGGGCGTGATGAGCAGTTCTTC	CSVTGRDEQFF
TRBV5-4	.	.	TRBJ2-2	TGTGCCAGCAGCTCTGGGGGCCCCGGGGAGCTGTTTTTT	CASSSGGPGELFF
TRBV7-2	few	.	TRBJ1-5	TGTGCCAGCAGCTTAGACGGACGGGGTAGCAATCAGCCCCAGCATTTT	CASSLDGRGSNQPQHF
TRBV2	few	.	TRBJ2-7	TGTGCCAGCAGTGGTATTACAGCGCGTGGGGAGCAGTACTTC	CASSGITARGEQYF
TRBV11-3	.	TRBD1	TRBJ2-5	TGTGCCAGCAGCTTCGATGGACAGGCGGGAGAGACCCAGTACTTC	CASSFDGQAGETQYF
TRBV20-1	few	.	TRBJ2-3	TGCAGTGCTCCCGGCACGCAGGGCAATACGCAGTATTTT	CSAPGTQGNTQYF
TRBV6-5	.	TRBD1	TRBJ1-2	TGTGCCAGCAGTTCCCAACTAGGACGGGGACAGTATGGTTACACCTTC	CASSSQLGRGQYGYTF
TRBV27	.	.	TRBJ2-1	TGTGCCAGCAGACAGGGCCTTGAGCAGTTCTTC	CASRQGLEQFF
TRBV24-1	few	.	TRBJ2-1	TGTGCCACCAGTGATAAAACAGGGTCTCGATACAATGAGCAGTTCTTC	CATSDKTGSRYNEQFF
TRBV11-1	.	.	TRBJ2-5	.	CASSFGNGEETQYF
TRBV15	.	.	TRBJ2-7	TGTGCCACCAGCAGTAGCTACGAGCAGTACTTC	CATSSSYEQYF
TRBV15	.	TRBD1	TRBJ1-6	TGTGCCACCAGCAGGGGACAGGGAAGTTCACCCCTCCACTTT	CATSRGQGSSPLHF
TRBV4-3	.	TRBD1	TRBJ1-4	TGCGCCAGCAGCCAAGGCGGGACAGGGAATGAAAAACTGTTTTTT	CASSQGGTGNEKLFF